This is a list of T cell receptor beta chains from one sample in a study of T cell responses to AZD1222 COVID-19 vaccine. The repertoire was sequenced with immunoSEQ multiplex PCR; TCRdb's copy has only in-frame clones and lacks some. The profile covers 150,000 to 200,000 clones, with about 92% appearing a single time and 1.3% taken by the ten largest. The sequenced sample was peripheral blood, obtained 28 days after the second AZD1222 dose. These receptor sequences come from an adult who received the AZD1222 COVID-19 vaccine. Both conserved end residues are part of each CDR3. D genes are given only for firm matches. Part of the rows lack a size; the others show once, few, many or a class for expanded clones.

CDR3nt: TGTGCCAGCAGCTTAGGAGGAGGACAGAGCTACGAGCAGTACTTC
CDR3aa: CASSLGGGQSYEQYF
d_gene: .
v_gene: TRBV11-3
j_gene: TRBJ2-7
abundance: .

CDR3nt: TGTGCCAGCAGCGGCGGCTTCGACCCTAGCACAGATACGCAGTATTTT
CDR3aa: CASSGGFDPSTDTQYF
d_gene: .
v_gene: TRBV9
j_gene: TRBJ2-3
abundance: .

CDR3nt: TGTGCCAGCAGTTTCGACAGGTTTGGCTACACCTTC
CDR3aa: CASSFDRFGYTF
d_gene: .
v_gene: TRBV12-3/TRBV12-4
j_gene: TRBJ1-2
abundance: .

CDR3nt: TGTGCCAGTAGTATGGTGGGAGATGGCTACACCTTC
CDR3aa: CASSMVGDGYTF
d_gene: .
v_gene: TRBV19
j_gene: TRBJ1-2
abundance: .

CDR3nt: TGTGCCAGCAGCTTAGCGCCCCACGAGCAGTACTTC
CDR3aa: CASSLAPHEQYF
d_gene: .
v_gene: TRBV7-9
j_gene: TRBJ2-7
abundance: .

CDR3nt: TGTGCCAGCAGCTTGGTCAGGGGTCGTTCACCCCTCCACTTT
CDR3aa: CASSLVRGRSPLHF
d_gene: .
v_gene: TRBV5-6
j_gene: TRBJ1-6
abundance: .

CDR3nt: TGTGCCAGCTCACCCGAGCAGGGACCCTATGGCTACACCTTC
CDR3aa: CASSPEQGPYGYTF
d_gene: .
v_gene: TRBV18
j_gene: TRBJ1-2
abundance: .

CDR3nt: TGTGCCAGCAGCTGGAACCCTTTTATGGAGACCCAGTACTTC
CDR3aa: CASSWNPFMETQYF
d_gene: .
v_gene: TRBV5-5
j_gene: TRBJ2-5
abundance: .

CDR3nt: TGTGCCAGCACCCCGGACAGGGCGGGCACCGGGGAGCTGTTTTTT
CDR3aa: CASTPDRAGTGELFF
d_gene: TRBD1
v_gene: TRBV2
j_gene: TRBJ2-2
abundance: .

CDR3nt: TGTGCCAGCAGTTACGGCGGGAGGGCGGCGGAGACCCAGTACTTC
CDR3aa: CASSYGGRAAETQYF
d_gene: TRBD2
v_gene: TRBV6-2/TRBV6-3
j_gene: TRBJ2-5
abundance: .

CDR3nt: TGTGCCAGCTCACCTATAGCAGGGAGAGATACGCAGTATTTT
CDR3aa: CASSPIAGRDTQYF
d_gene: .
v_gene: TRBV18
j_gene: TRBJ2-3
abundance: .

CDR3nt: TGTGCCAGCAGCTTGGCCACAGATACGCAGTATTTT
CDR3aa: CASSLATDTQYF
d_gene: .
v_gene: TRBV7-2
j_gene: TRBJ2-3
abundance: .

CDR3nt: TGCAGCGTGAAACACCGGGACAGATACAATGAGCAGTTCTTC
CDR3aa: CSVKHRDRYNEQFF
d_gene: TRBD1
v_gene: TRBV29-1
j_gene: TRBJ2-1
abundance: .

CDR3nt: TGTGCCAGCAGCCAAGGTACTAGCGGGGGGTACAATGAGCAGTTCTTC
CDR3aa: CASSQGTSGGYNEQFF
d_gene: TRBD2
v_gene: TRBV4-2
j_gene: TRBJ2-1
abundance: .

CDR3nt: TGTGCCAGCAGCTTGGCGACCCAGGGGGGACTTGGTGGCTACACCTTC
CDR3aa: CASSLATQGGLGGYTF
d_gene: TRBD1
v_gene: TRBV5-5
j_gene: TRBJ1-2
abundance: .

CDR3nt: TGTGCCAGCAGGTTAAGGGGGACTGGAAACACCATATATTTT
CDR3aa: CASRLRGTGNTIYF
d_gene: .
v_gene: TRBV6-5
j_gene: TRBJ1-3
abundance: .

CDR3nt: TGTGCCAGCAGCCCAACCCCCAGGGGGACTCTCTATGGCTACACCTTC
CDR3aa: CASSPTPRGTLYGYTF
d_gene: TRBD1
v_gene: TRBV27
j_gene: TRBJ1-2
abundance: .

CDR3nt: TGTGCCAGCAGCTCTCGGGACAGTATAACCAATGAGCAGTTCTTC
CDR3aa: CASSSRDSITNEQFF
d_gene: TRBD1
v_gene: TRBV7-9
j_gene: TRBJ2-1
abundance: .

CDR3nt: TGTGCCAGCAGTTTAACCTCCTACGAGCAGTACTTC
CDR3aa: CASSLTSYEQYF
d_gene: .
v_gene: TRBV12-3/TRBV12-4
j_gene: TRBJ2-7
abundance: .

CDR3nt: TGTGCCAGCAGCTTATTACCGACTAGCGGGAGTACAGATACGCAGTATTTT
CDR3aa: CASSLLPTSGSTDTQYF
d_gene: TRBD2
v_gene: TRBV7-6
j_gene: TRBJ2-3
abundance: .

CDR3nt: TGTGCCAGCAGCTTAGGGTCCTATAATTCACCCCTCCACTTT
CDR3aa: CASSLGSYNSPLHF
d_gene: .
v_gene: TRBV5-5
j_gene: TRBJ1-6
abundance: .

CDR3nt: TGTGCCAGCAGCCCCCGGGCCTCCGCTGTAGGTGAAAAACTGTTTTTT
CDR3aa: CASSPRASAVGEKLFF
d_gene: .
v_gene: TRBV3-1/TRBV3-2
j_gene: TRBJ1-4
abundance: .

CDR3nt: TGTGCCAGCAGCTTAGAAGGGGGTGGCAGGGGGCGAGAGCCCCAGCATTTT
CDR3aa: CASSLEGGGRGREPQHF
d_gene: TRBD1
v_gene: TRBV7-9
j_gene: TRBJ1-5
abundance: .

CDR3nt: TGTGCCAGCAGTTTCCTCAGGGACAGACGCTATGGCTACACCTTC
CDR3aa: CASSFLRDRRYGYTF
d_gene: TRBD1
v_gene: TRBV28
j_gene: TRBJ1-2
abundance: once

CDR3nt: TGTGCCAGCAGCCGAAGAGGAGGACTCCTGGGGGGAAACACCATATATTTT
CDR3aa: CASSRRGGLLGGNTIYF
d_gene: .
v_gene: TRBV7-9
j_gene: TRBJ1-3
abundance: .

CDR3nt: TGTGCCATCAGTGAGTCGATAGGACTAGCGGGAGCGGGCTCCTACAATGAGCAGTTCTTC
CDR3aa: CAISESIGLAGAGSYNEQFF
d_gene: TRBD2
v_gene: TRBV10-3
j_gene: TRBJ2-1
abundance: .

CDR3nt: TGTGCCAGCAGCCCTTACAGGGGTGCCGGGGAGCTGTTTTTT
CDR3aa: CASSPYRGAGELFF
d_gene: TRBD1
v_gene: TRBV3-1/TRBV3-2
j_gene: TRBJ2-2
abundance: .